This T cell receptor beta chain derives from a study of cytomegalovirus exposure and HLA in healthy donors. Germline CDR1 ENHRY, CDR2 SYGVKD. The CDR3 loop spans 14 amino acids. V lost 3 bases to trimming and J lost 10 bases; unmatched junction nucleotides: 8. PCR used 60 Vbeta primers and 13 Jbeta primers. Data came from immunoSEQ multiplex PCR; TCRdb stores just in-frame clones and leaves some out. The profile shows about 130,000 clones, over 60% of them singletons. Sequencing used PBMCs. V and J are TRBV10-3 and TRBJ2-7, with TRBD1 matching over 11 bases. This receptor was taken from a man between 40 and 49 years old in good health and CMV-seronegative. The chain's CDR3 is CAISDRDRGVSQYF. The CDR3 DNA follows: TGTGCCATCAGTGATCGGGACAGGGGGGTTTCCCAGTACTTC.